The source of this TCR beta chain is a study of Ad26.COV2.S vaccination and SARS-CoV-2 variants (dated by TCRdb to the early 2020s). Some background on the complete study: Vaccine-arm donors came from COV1001, a multicentre, randomized, double-blind, placebo-controlled phase I-IIa trial of Ad26.COV2.S in healthy adults. Throughout the experiments and outcome assessment, investigators stayed blinded to trial group allocation. Trial participants were randomized into five groups of five, in which low-dose or high-dose Ad26.COV2.S was given once or twice, or placebo was given on both occasions. The TCR-sequenced set comprised approximately 30 samples: about 19 Ad26.COV2.S vaccine recipients, 5 placebo recipients and 8 SARS-CoV-2 convalescent individuals. Ad26.COV2.S was administered intramuscularly at 5 x 10^10 or 1 x 10^11 viral particles, either as a single shot or as two shots given 56 days apart. The specificity and breadth of SARS-CoV-2-reactive T cell receptors after Ad26.COV2.S vaccination were assessed by TCRbeta repertoire sequencing. Overall study outcomes, separate from this receptor: Non-spike TCR breadth was comparable between vaccine and placebo recipients, consistent with the vaccine containing only spike. The authors noted that the TCR breadth and depth analyses may have underestimated total T cell responses. Compared with placebo recipients, Ad26.COV2.S recipients showed higher spike-specific TCR breadth (P = 0.0014). Comparing responses between vaccine doses or regimens was not something the study was powered to do. Substantial breadth of spike-specific CD8+ and CD4+ T cell responses was reported after vaccination.

Notes on this clone: There is no known antigen for this receptor. Qualities for individual bases were not recorded, and no much larger clone is one base off.

Based on the germline V gene, the CDR1 and CDR2 sequences are LGHNT and FRNRAP. For this chain, trimming is 1 base at the V end and 7 bases at the J end, and the number of junction bases without a gene match is 17. The CDR3 runs 19 residues from the cysteine to the phenylalanine. Left in the record is the CDR3 DNA by itself, 57 bases read in frame from the first base. The immunoSEQ Assay was used to sequence TCRbeta CDR3 regions. After extraction, genomic DNA underwent amplification by bias-controlled multiplex PCR, followed by high-throughput sequencing. The paper's processing steps were these. To quantify the absolute abundance of each unique TCRbeta CDR3 region, sequences were collapsed and filtered. T cell fraction was estimated by normalizing TCRbeta template counts to usable DNA, which was measured by amplifying reference genes present in all nucleated cells. Repertoire TCRs were annotated as SARS-CoV-2-specific by exact matching of V gene, CDR3 amino acid sequence and J gene to a known reactive TCR set. The reference SARS-CoV-2 TCR set was derived from MIRA and filtered for enrichment in COVID-19-positive ImmuneCODE repertoires, a step that removed public or cross-reactive TCRs. Using the MIRA antigens, annotated TCRs were further analysed by specific ORF or by position within an ORF. Breadth was defined as annotated unique rearrangements over total unique productive rearrangements; depth was the summed frequency of those rearrangements. Group comparisons of TCR breadth used two-sided Wilcoxon rank-sum tests. What TCRdb holds here is the immuneACCESS table cut down to in-frame rearrangements. Part of the clones is not present; checked against another copy, under half of the missing clones reflect an unresolved V gene, and the others are unexplained. That table supplies the V and J calls and clone size; D and trimming were determined from the DNA. This sample has some 350,000 clones in its table, and around 90% of those were observed once. The biggest ten clones account for 5.5% of the sample.

The treatment or condition label, as the study defines it: roughly 20 received Ad26.COV2.S at low or high dose, single or two shots; several received placebo; per-sample allocation not given. Repertoires of vaccine and placebo recipients were sequenced from samples collected on day 63 after the first injection. Cohort 1b enrolled some 25 adults aged 18-55 years at a single site in Boston, USA, between 29 July and 7 August 2020. Ad26.COV2.S was a replication-incompetent adenovirus type 26 vector expressing a prefusion-stabilized SARS-CoV-2 spike protein from the original Wuhan strain. The receptor was derived from a person aged 18 to 65 who received the Ad26.COV2.S COVID-19 vaccine or a placebo. Source: peripheral blood, taken in a trial of Ad26.COV2.S vaccine versus placebo. The chain is encoded by TRBV12-5 joined to TRBJ1-3, and 9 bases in between align with TRBD1. Here is the DNA: TGTGCTAGTGGTTTGGAGGGACAGGGTATCGCGGGGACCCTCAACACCATATATTTT. This codes for CASGLEGQGIAGTLNTIYF.